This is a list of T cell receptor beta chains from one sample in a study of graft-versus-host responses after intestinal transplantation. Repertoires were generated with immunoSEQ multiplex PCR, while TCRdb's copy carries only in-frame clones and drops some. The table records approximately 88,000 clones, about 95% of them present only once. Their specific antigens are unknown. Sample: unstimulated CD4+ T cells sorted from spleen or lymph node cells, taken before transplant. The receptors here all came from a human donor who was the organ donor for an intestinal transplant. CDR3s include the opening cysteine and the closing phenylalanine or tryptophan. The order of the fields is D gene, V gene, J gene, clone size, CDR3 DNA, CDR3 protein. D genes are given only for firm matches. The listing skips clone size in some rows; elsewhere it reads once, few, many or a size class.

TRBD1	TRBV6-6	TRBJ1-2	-	TGTGCCAGCGCTTTTCCCGGGGACAGCCGTTACACCTTC	CASAFPGDSRYTF
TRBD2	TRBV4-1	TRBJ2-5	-	TGCGCCAGCAGCCTCGCGGGGGGGAATAGGGAGACCCAGTACTTC	CASSLAGGNRETQYF
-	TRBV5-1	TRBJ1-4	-	TGCGCCAGCAGCTTGTTGGGGGCGCGCGGTAATGAAAAACTGTTTTTT	CASSLLGARGNEKLFF
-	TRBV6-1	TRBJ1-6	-	TGTGCCAGCAGTGAAACAAATTCACCCCTCCACTTT	CASSETNSPLHF
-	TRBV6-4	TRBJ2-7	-	TGTGCCAGCAGTGTCCCCCCCTACGAGCAGTACTTC	CASSVPPYEQYF
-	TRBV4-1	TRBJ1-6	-	TGCGCCAGCAGCCTCTTTACAGGGAGATTTGATTCACCCCTCCACTTT	CASSLFTGRFDSPLHF
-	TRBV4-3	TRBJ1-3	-	TGCGCCAGCAGCCCAGGGTCCTCTGGAAACACCATATATTTT	CASSPGSSGNTIYF
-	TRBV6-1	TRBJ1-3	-	TGTGCCAGCAGTGAACGGCCAGGGCAAGGAAACACCATATATTTT	CASSERPGQGNTIYF
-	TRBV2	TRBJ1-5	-	TGTGCCAGCAGTTTAGACAGGCAGGAGCCCCAGCATTTT	CASSLDRQEPQHF
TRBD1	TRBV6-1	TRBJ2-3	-	TGTGCCAGCAGACCCGGACAGGGACCAGATACGCAGTATTTT	CASRPGQGPDTQYF
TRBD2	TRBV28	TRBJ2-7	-	TGTGCCAGCAGTTTCGGCGGTAGCGGGGGCCGTTACGAGCAGTACTTC	CASSFGGSGGRYEQYF
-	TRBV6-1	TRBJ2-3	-	TGTGCCAGCAGTGTACAGGGAAGCACAGATACGCAGTATTTT	CASSVQGSTDTQYF
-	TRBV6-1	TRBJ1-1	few	TGTGCCAGCAGTGACCACAGGAACACTGAAGCTTTCTTT	CASSDHRNTEAFF
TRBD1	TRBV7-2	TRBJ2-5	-	TGTGCCAGCAGCTTACACAGGGGTCAAGAGACCCAGTACTTC	CASSLHRGQETQYF
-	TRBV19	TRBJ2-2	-	TGTGCCAGTAGTATGTTCGCATCGAACACCGGGGAGCTGTTTTTT	CASSMFASNTGELFF
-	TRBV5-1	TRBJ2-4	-	TGCGCCAGCAGCTTGGGGGGCGAAAACATTCAGTACTTC	CASSLGGENIQYF